This T cell receptor beta chain was sequenced for a study of blood T cell repertoires in COVID-19. Germline assignment: CDR1 SGHRS and CDR2 YFSETQ. V was shortened by 5 bases and J by 2 bases, with 10 bases between the two germline ends. The CDR3 is made up of 13 amino acids. Each recovered donor of Cohort 3 presented with two negative PCRs, clearance, or symptom resolution. Sequencing was performed with immunoSEQ multiplex PCR; in TCRdb, only in-frame clones are kept and a portion is missing. The table lists under 300,000 clones, approximately 88% of them singletons. The receptor comes from a woman aged 25 to 45 who had recovered from COVID-19. This chain connects TRBV5-1 to TRBJ2-5; no definite D call. Sample: PBMCs or T cells enriched from blood (not recorded which). CDR3 amino acids: CASSSMTQETQYF. The CDR3 nucleotides read TGCGCCAGCAGTTCTATGACACAAGAGACCCAGTACTTC.